This TCR beta chain is drawn from a study of cytomegalovirus exposure and HLA in healthy donors. Study-wide results and limits: Cytomegalovirus status was reportedly diagnosed by the classifier with high sensitivity and specificity. Exclusion as indistinguishable affected some V segments, including TRBV6-2 and TRBV6-3.

The CDR3 is made up of 14 amino acids. V lost 4 bases, J lost 5 bases, and 6 bases stayed unmatched. The germline V gene has CDR1 SGHRS and CDR2 YFSETQ. As regards this clone: Its antigen is as yet unknown.

The PCR used 60 Vbeta and 13 Jbeta primers. Generated by immunoSEQ multiplex PCR, the TCRdb table keeps only in-frame clones and is missing some. The table lists approximately 160,000 clones, 65% to 80% of them singletons. The chain links TRBV5-1 to TRBJ1-1; 9 bases agree with TRBD1. This receptor was identified in a woman in her fifties or sixties in good health and CMV-seropositive. The sequencing sample was made of PBMCs. CDR3 residues: CASSRGQGNTEAFF. The CDR3 DNA is TGCGCCAGCAGCCGGGGACAGGGAAATACTGAAGCTTTCTTT.